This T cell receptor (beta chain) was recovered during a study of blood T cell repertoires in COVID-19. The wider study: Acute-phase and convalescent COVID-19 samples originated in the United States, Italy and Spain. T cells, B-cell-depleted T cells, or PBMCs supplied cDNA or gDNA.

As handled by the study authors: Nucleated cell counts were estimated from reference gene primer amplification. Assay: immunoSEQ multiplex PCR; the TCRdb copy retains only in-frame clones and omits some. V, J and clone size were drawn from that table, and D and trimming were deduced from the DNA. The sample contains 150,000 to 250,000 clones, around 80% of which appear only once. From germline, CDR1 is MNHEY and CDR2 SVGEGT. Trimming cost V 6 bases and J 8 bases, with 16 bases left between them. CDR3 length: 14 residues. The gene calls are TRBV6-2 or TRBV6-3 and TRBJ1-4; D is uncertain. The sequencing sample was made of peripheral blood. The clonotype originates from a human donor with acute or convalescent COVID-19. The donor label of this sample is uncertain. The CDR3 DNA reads TGTGCCAGCAGCTCCGGGATCTTAGGGGAAAAACTGTTTTTT. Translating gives CASSSGILGEKLFF.